Listed here is a single T cell receptor beta chain. The sample belongs to a study of blood T cell repertoires in COVID-19. The CDR3 has 15 residues. Per germline, CDR1 SNHLY and CDR2 FYNNEI. V dropped 6 bases and J dropped 6; count of bases not matched to a gene: 5. Some clones are missing from TCRdb's copy, which holds only in-frame ones; the method was immunoSEQ multiplex PCR. The table includes roughly 300,000 clones, about 88% detected once. Before being deemed recovered, Cohort 3 donors had two negative PCRs, clearance, or symptom resolution. The TCR originated in a woman in her 30s who had recovered from COVID-19. This chain links TRBV2 with TRBJ1-6; 10 bases fit TRBD1. The sample taken for sequencing was PBMCs or T cells enriched from blood (not recorded which). CDR3 nucleotides: TGTGCCAGCAGGGGGGACAGGGGCCCTAATTCACCCCTCCACTTT. Translated: CASRGDRGPNSPLHF.